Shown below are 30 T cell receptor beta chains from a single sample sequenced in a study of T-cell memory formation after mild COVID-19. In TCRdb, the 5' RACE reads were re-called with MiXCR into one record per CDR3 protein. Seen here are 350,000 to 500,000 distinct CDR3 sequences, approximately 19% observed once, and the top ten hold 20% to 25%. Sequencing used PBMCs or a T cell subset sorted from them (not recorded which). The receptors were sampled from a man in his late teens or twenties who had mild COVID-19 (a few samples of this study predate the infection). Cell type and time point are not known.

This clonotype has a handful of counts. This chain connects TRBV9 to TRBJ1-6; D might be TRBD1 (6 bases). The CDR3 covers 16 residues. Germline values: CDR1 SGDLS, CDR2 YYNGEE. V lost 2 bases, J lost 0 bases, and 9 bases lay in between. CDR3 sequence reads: CASSVGGGSYNSPLHF. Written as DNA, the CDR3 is TGTGCCAGCAGCGTCGGAGGGGGCTCCTATAATTCACCCCTCCACTTT.

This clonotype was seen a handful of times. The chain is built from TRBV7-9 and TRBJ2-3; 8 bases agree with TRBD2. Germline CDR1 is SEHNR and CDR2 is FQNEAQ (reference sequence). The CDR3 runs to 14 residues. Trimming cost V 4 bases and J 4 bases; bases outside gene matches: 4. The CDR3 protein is CASSYGGVSDTQYF. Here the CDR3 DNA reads TGTGCCAGCAGCTACGGGGGGGTGTCAGATACGCAGTATTTT.

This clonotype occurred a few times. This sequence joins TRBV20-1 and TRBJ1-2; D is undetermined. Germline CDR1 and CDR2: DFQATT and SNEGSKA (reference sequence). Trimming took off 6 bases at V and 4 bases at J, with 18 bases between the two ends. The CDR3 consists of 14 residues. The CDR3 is CSAPVAPVVYGYTF. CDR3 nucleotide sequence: TGCAGTGCCCCGGTGGCCCCCGTGGTCTATGGCTACACCTTC.

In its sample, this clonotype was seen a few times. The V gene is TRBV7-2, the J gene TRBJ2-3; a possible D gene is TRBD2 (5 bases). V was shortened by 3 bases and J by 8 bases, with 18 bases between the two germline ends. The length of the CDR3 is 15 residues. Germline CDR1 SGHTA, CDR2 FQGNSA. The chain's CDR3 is CASSFTRGQIGTQYF. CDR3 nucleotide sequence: TGTGCCAGCAGCTTCACCCGGGGTCAAATTGGTACGCAGTATTTT.

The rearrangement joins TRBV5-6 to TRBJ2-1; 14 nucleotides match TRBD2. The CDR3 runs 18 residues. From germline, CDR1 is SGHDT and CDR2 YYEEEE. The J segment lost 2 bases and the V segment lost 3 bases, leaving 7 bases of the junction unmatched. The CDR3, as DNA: TGTGCCAGCAGCTCCGGGACTAGCGGGGGCCGTCCCTACAATGAGCAGTTCTTC. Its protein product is CASSSGTSGGRPYNEQFF. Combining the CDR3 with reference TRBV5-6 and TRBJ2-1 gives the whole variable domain DAGVTQSPTHLIKTRGQQVTLRCSPKSGHDTVSWYQQALGQGPQFIFQYYEEEERQRGNFPDRFSGHQFPNYSSELNVNALLLGDSALYLCASSSGTSGGRPYNEQFFGPGTRLTVL.

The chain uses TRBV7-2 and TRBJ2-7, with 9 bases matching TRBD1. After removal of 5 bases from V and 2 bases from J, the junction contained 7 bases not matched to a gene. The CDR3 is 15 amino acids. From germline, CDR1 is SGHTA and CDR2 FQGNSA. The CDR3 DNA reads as TGTGCCAGCAGCCCAAACCGGGACAGGGCCTACGAGCAGTACGTC. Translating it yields CASSPNRDRAYEQYV.

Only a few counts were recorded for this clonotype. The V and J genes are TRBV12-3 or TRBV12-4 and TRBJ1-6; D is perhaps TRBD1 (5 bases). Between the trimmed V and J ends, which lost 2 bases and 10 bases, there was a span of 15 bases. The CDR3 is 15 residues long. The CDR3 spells CASSLTPGIISPLHF. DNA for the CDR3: TGTGCCAGCAGTTTAACACCAGGGATAATATCACCCCTCCACTTT.

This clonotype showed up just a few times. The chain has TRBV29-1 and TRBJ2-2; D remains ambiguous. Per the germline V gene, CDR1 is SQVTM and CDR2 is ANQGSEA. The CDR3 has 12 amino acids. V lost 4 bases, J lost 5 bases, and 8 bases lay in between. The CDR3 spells CSVGQSTGELFF. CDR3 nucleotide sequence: TGCAGCGTTGGGCAGTCAACCGGGGAGCTGTTTTTT.

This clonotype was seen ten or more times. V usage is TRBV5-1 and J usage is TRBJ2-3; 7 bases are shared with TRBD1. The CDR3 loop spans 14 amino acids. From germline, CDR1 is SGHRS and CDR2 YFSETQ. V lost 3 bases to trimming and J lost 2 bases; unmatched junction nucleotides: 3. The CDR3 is CASSWDSFTDTQYF. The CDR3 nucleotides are TGCGCCAGCAGCTGGGACAGCTTCACAGATACGCAGTATTTT. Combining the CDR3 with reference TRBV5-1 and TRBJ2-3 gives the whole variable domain KAGVTQTPRYLIKTRGQQVTLSCSPISGHRSVSWYQQTPGQGLQFLFEYFSETQRNKGNFPGRFSGRQFSNSRSEMNVSTLELGDSALYLCASSWDSFTDTQYFGPGTRLTVL.

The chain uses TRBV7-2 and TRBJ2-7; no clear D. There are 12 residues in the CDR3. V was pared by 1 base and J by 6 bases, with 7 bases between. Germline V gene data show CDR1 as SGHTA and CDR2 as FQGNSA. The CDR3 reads CASSLGFGEQYF. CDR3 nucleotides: TGTGCCAGCAGCTTAGGATTTGGCGAGCAGTACTTC.

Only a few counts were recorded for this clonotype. The CDR3 is CASSLRRVTEAFF. CDR3 sequence (DNA): TGTGCCAGCAGCTTACGGCGAGTGACTGAAGCTTTCTTT. This chain connects TRBV7-6 to TRBJ1-1; D remains ambiguous. The CDR3 length is 13 residues. The germline V gene encodes CDR1 SGHVS and CDR2 FNYEAQ. Trimming left V 2 bases short and J 5 bases short, with 9 bases between.

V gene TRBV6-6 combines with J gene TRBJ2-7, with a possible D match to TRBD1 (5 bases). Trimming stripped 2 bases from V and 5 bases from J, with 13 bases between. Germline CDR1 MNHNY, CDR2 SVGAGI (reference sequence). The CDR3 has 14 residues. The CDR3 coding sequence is TGTGCCAGCAGTTACCCCGGGCAGGGTCACGAGCAGTACGTC. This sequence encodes CASSYPGQGHEQYV.

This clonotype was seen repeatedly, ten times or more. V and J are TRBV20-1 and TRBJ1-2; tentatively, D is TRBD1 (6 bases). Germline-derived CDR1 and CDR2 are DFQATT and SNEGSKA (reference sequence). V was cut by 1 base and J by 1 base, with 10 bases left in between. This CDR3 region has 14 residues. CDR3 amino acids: CSARVGGGNYGYTF. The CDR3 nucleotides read TGCAGTGCTAGAGTGGGAGGGGGTAACTATGGCTACACCTTC.

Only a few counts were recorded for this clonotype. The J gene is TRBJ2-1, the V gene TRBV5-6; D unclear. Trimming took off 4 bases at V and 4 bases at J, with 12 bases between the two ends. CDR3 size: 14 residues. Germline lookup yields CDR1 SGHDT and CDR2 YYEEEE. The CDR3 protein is CASSANSNYNEQFF. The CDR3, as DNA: TGTGCCAGCAGCGCCAACTCGAATTACAATGAGCAGTTCTTC.

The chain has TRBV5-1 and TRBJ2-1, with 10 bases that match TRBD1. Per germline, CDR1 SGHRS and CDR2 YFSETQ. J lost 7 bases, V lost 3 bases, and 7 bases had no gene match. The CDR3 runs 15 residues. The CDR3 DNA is TGCGCCAGCAGCTATGGAGGGACAGGGGTTAATGAGCAGTTCTTC. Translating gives CASSYGGTGVNEQFF.

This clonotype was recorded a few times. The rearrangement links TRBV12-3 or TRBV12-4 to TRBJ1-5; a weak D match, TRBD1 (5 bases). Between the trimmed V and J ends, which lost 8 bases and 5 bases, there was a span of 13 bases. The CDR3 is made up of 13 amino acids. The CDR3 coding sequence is TGTGCCAGCGTGGGGCAGGGTGATCAGCCCCAGCATTTT. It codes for CASVGQGDQPQHF.

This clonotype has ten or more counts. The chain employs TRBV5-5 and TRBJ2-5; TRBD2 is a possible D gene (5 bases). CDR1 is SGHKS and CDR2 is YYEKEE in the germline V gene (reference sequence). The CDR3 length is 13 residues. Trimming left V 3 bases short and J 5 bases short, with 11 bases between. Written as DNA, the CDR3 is TGTGCCAGCAGCTCCCCGGGGTCCGAGACCCAGTACTTC. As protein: CASSSPGSETQYF.

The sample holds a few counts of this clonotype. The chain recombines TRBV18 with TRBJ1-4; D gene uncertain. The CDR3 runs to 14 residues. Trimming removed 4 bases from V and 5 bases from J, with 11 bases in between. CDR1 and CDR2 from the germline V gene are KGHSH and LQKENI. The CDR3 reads CASSQTARNEKLFF. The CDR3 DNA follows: TGTGCCAGCTCACAGACGGCTCGCAATGAAAAACTGTTTTTT.

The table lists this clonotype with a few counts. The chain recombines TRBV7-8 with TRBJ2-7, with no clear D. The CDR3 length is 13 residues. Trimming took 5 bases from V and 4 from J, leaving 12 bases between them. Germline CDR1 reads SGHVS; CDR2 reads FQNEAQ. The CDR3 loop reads CASSREGPYEQYF. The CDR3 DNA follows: TGTGCCAGCAGCCGAGAAGGCCCTTACGAGCAGTACTTC.

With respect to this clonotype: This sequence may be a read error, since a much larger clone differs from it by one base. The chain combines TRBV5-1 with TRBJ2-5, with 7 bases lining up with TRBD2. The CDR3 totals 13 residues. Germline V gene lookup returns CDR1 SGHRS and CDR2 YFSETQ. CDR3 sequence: CASSLEGGETKYF. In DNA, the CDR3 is TGCGCCAGCAGCTTGGAGGGAGGGGAGACCAAGTACTTC.

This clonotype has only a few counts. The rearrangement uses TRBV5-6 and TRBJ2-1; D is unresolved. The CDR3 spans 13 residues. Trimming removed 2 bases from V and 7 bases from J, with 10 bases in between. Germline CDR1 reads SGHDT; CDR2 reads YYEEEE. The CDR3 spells CASSLISLNEQFF. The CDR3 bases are TGTGCCAGCAGCTTAATCAGCCTAAATGAGCAGTTCTTC.

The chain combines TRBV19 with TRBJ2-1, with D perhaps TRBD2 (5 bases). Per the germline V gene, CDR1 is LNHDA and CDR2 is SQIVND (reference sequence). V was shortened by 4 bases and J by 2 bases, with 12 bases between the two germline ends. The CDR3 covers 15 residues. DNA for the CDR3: TGTGCCAGTAGTAAGGCGGGTCCCACCTACAATGAGCAGTTCTTC. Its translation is CASSKAGPTYNEQFF.

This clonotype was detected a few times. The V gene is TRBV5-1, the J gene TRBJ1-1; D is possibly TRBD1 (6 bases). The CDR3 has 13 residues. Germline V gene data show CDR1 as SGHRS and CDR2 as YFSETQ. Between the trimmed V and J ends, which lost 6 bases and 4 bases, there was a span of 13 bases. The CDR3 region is CASKAGESTEAFF. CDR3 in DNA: TGCGCCAGCAAGGCAGGGGAATCCACTGAAGCTTTCTTT.

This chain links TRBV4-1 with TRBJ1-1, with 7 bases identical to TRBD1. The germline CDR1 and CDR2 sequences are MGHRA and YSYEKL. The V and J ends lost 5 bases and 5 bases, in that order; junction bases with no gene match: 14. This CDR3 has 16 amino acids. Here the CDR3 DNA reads TGCGCCAGCAGCAAAGGCCATTCAGGGGGGAGGACTGAAGCTTTCTTT. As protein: CASSKGHSGGRTEAFF.

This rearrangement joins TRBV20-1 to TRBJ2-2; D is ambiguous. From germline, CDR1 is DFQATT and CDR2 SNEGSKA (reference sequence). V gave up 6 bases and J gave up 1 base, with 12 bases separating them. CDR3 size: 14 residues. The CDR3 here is CSAPRRGNTGELFF. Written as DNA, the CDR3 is TGCAGTGCCCCACGGCGCGGGAACACCGGGGAGCTGTTTTTT.

DNA for the CDR3: TGTGCCAGCAGCTTTACCAGCTCTGGAAACACCATATATTTT. Translation gives CASSFTSSGNTIYF. V is TRBV7-2 and J is TRBJ1-3; D is ambiguous. The CDR3 is made up of 14 amino acids. From germline, CDR1 is SGHTA and CDR2 FQGNSA. V gave up 3 bases and J gave up 0 bases, with 6 bases separating them.

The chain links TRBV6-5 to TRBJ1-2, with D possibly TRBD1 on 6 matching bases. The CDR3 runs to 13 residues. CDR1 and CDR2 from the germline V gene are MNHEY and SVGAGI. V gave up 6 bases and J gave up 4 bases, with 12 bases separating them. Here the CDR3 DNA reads TGTGCCAGCAGCGAACAGGGATTCTATGGCTACACCTTC. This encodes CASSEQGFYGYTF.

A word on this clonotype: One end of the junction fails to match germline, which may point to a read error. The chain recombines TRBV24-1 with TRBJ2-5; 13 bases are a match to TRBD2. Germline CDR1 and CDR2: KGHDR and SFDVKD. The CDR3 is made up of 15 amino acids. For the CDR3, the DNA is TGTGCCACCGGACTAGCGGGGGCCGTTGGGGAGACCAAGTACTTC. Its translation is CATGLAGAVGETKYF.

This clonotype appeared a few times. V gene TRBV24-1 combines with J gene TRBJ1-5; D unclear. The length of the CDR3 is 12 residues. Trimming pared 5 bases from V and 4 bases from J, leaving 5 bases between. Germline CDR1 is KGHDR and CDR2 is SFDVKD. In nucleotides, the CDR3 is TGTGCCACCAGTGGCCCTAATCAGCCCCAGCATTTT. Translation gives CATSGPNQPQHF.

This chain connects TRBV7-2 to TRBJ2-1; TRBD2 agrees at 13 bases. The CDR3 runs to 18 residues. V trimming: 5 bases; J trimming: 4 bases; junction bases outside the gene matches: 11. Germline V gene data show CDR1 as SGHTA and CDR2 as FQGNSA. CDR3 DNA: TGTGCCAGCAGCGTTCGGGGACTAGCGGGGAACCTGTACAATGAGCAGTTCTTC. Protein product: CASSVRGLAGNLYNEQFF.